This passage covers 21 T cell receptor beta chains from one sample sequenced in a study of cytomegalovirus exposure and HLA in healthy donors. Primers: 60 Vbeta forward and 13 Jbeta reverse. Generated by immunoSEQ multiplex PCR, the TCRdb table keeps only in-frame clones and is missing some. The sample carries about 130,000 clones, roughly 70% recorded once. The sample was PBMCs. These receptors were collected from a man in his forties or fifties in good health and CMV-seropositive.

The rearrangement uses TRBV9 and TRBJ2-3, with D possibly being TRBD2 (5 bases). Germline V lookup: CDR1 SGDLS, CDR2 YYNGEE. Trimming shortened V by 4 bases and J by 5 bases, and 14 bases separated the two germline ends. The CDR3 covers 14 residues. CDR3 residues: CASSPRRGEDTQYF. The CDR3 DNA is TGTGCCAGCAGCCCCCGTCGGGGAGAAGATACGCAGTATTTT.

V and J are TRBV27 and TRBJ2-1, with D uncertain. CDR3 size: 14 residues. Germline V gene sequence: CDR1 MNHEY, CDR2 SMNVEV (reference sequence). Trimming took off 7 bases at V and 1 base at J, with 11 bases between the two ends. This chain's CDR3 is CASTDPRSYNEQFF. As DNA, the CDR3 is TGTGCCAGCACCGACCCGCGGTCCTACAATGAGCAGTTCTTC.

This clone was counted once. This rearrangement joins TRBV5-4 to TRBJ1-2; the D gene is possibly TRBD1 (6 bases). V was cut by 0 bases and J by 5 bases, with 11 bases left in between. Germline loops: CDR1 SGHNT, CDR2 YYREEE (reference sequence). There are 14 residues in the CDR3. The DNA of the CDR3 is TGTGCCAGCAGCTTGGACCCCGGACAGTATGGCTACACCTTC. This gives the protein CASSLDPGQYGYTF.

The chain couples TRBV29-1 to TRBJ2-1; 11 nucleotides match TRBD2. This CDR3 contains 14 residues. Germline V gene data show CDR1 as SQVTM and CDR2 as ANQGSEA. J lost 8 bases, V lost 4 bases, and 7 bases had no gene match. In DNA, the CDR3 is TGCAGCGTTGTGTGGACTAGCGGGTTCGATGAGCAGTTCTTC. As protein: CSVVWTSGFDEQFF.

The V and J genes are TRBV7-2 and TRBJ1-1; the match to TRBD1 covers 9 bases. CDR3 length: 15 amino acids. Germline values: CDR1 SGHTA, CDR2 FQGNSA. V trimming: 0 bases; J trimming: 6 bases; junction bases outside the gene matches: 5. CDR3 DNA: TGTGCCAGCAGCTTAGCGCTACAGGGGGCCGCTGAAGCTTTCTTT. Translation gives CASSLALQGAAEAFF.

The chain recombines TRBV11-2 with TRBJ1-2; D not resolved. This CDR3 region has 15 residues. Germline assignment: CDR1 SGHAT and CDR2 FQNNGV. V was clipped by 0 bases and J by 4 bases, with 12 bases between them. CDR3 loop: CASSLDRGGFYGYTF. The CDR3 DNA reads TGTGCCAGCAGCTTAGACCGGGGAGGATTCTATGGCTACACCTTC.

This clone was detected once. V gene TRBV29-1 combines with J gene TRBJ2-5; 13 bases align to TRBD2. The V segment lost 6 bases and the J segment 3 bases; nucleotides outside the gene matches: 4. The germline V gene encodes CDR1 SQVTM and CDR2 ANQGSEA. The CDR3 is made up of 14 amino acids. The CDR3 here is CSVSGTSGKETQYF. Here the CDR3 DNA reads TGCAGCGTCTCCGGGACTAGCGGGAAAGAGACCCAGTACTTC.

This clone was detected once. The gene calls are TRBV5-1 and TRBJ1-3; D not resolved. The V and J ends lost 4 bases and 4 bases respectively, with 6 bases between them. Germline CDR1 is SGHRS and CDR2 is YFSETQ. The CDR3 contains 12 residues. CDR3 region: CASSNLGNTIYF. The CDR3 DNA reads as TGCGCCAGCAGCAACCTAGGAAACACCATATATTTT.

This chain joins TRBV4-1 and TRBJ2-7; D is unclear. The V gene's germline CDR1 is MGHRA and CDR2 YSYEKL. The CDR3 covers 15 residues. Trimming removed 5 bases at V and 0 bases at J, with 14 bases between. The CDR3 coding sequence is TGCGCCAGCAGCGGAGAAGGATCGGGCTCCTACGAGCAGTACTTC. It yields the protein CASSGEGSGSYEQYF.

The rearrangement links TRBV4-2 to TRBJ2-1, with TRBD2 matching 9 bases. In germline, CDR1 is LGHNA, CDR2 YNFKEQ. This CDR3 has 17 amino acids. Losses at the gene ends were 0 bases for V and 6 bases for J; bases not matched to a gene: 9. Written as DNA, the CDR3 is TGTGCCAGCAGCCAAGAGGGGAGCGGGAGGCCTCTCAATGAGCAGTTCTTC. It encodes CASSQEGSGRPLNEQFF.

The CDR3, as DNA: TGTGCCAGCGCGCAAGATACGTTCACTGAAGCTTTCTTT. Protein sequence: CASAQDTFTEAFF. J is TRBJ1-1 and V is TRBV18; no firm D call. Germline assignment: CDR1 KGHSH and CDR2 LQKENI. Trimming stripped 8 bases from V and 4 bases from J, with 14 bases between. The CDR3 extends over 13 amino acids.

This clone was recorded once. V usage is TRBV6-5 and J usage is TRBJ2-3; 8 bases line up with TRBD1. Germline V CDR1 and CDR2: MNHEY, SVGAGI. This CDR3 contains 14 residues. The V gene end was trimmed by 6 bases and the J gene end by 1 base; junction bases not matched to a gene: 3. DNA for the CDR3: TGTGCCAGCAGCGACAGGGGAGGCACAGATACGCAGTATTTT. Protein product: CASSDRGGTDTQYF.

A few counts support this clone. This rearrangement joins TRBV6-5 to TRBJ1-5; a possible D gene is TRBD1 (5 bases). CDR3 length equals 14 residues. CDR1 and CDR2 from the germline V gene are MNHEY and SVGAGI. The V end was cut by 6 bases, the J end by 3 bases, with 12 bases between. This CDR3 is CASSRGTLNQPQHF. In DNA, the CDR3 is TGTGCCAGCAGCCGAGGGACTCTCAATCAGCCCCAGCATTTT.

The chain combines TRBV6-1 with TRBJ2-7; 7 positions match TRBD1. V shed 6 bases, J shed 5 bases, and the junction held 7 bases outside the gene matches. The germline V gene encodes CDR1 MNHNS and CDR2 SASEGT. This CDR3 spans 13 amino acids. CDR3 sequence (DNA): TGTGCCAGCAGCTGGGGACAGAGAAACGAGCAGTACTTC. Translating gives CASSWGQRNEQYF.

The CDR3 spells CASGPGEWETQYF. The CDR3 bases are TGTGCTAGTGGTCCCGGTGAATGGGAGACCCAGTACTTC. The rearrangement joins TRBV12-5 to TRBJ2-5; D not resolved. Trimming pared 5 bases from V and 5 bases from J, leaving 12 bases between. The germline V gene has CDR1 LGHNT and CDR2 FRNRAP. The CDR3 runs 13 residues.

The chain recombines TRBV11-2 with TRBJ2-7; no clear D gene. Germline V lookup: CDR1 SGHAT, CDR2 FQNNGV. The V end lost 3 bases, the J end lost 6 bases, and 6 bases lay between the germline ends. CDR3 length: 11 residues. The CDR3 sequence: CASSFPGEQYF. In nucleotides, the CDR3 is TGTGCCAGCAGCTTTCCGGGCGAGCAGTACTTC.

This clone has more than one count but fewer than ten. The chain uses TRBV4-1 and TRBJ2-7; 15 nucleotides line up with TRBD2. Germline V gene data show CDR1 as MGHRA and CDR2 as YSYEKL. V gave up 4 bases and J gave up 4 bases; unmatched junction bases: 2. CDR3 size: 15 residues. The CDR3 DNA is TGCGCCAGCAGCCCCGGACTAGCGGGAGGGTACGAGCAGTACTTC. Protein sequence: CASSPGLAGGYEQYF.

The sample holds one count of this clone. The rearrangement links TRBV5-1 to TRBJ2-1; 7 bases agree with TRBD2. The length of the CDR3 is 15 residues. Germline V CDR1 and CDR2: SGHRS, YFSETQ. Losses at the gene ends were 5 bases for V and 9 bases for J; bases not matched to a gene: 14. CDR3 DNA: TGCGCCAGCAGACTCGGGACTAACCCCTCTAGTGAGCAGTTCTTC. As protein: CASRLGTNPSSEQFF.

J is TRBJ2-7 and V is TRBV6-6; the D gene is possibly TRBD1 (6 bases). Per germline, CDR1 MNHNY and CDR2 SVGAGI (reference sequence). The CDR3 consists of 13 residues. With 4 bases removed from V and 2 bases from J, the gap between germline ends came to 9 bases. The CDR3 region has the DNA TGTGCCAGCAGTTTTAGGGGGACCTACGAGCAGTACTTC. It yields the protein CASSFRGTYEQYF.

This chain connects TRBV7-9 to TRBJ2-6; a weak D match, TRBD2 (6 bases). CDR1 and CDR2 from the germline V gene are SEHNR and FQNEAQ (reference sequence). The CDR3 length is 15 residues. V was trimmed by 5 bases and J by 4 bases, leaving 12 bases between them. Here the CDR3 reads CASSLREAGANVLTF. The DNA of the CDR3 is TGTGCCAGCAGCCTCAGGGAGGCGGGGGCCAACGTCCTGACTTTC.

Written as DNA, the CDR3 is TGTGCCAGCAGTCAGCGGGGGGGCCAAGCACGCACAGATACGCAGTATTTT. It yields the protein CASSQRGGQARTDTQYF. V usage is TRBV28 and J usage is TRBJ2-3; 10 nucleotides align to TRBD2. CDR3 length equals 17 residues. Germline V CDR1 and CDR2: MDHEN, SYDVKM. The V and J ends lost 5 bases and 1 base, in that order; junction bases with no gene match: 9. The variable domain in full, completed from reference TRBV28 and TRBJ2-3, reads DVKVTQSSRYLVKRTGEKVFLECVQDMDHENMFWYRQDPGLGLRLIYFSYDVKMKEKGDIPEGYSVSREKKERFSLILESASTNQTSMYLCASSQRGGQARTDTQYFGPGTRLTVL.